The clone carrying this T cell receptor beta chain showed up just once. This record belongs to a study of blood T cell repertoires in COVID-19. Data came from immunoSEQ multiplex PCR; TCRdb stores just in-frame clones and leaves some out. The sample contains 150,000 to 200,000 clones, under 95% of which appear only once. Sequencing used peripheral blood. The sequence was collected from a man aged 55-75 years with active or convalescent COVID-19.

The CDR3 spells CASSLVVLYGQYF. CDR3 bases: TGTGCCAGCAGCTTGGTTGTCCTATATGGGCAGTATTTT. The genes are TRBV5-5 and TRBJ2-3; D is unclear. Germline CDR1 is SGHKS and CDR2 is YYEKEE (reference sequence). Trimming took 0 bases from V and 11 from J, leaving 13 bases between them. The CDR3 is made up of 13 amino acids.